This TCR beta chain was found in a study of lymphopenia after photon versus proton radiotherapy. Study observations and caveats: Relative stability marked proton patients; photon patients lost diversity and naive cells.

Remarks on this clone: Its target is unknown.

V dropped 5 bases and J dropped 3 bases, with 11 bases sitting between them. Germline V gene lookup returns CDR1 MNHEY and CDR2 SMNVEV (reference sequence). This CDR3 region has 13 residues. Libraries were prepared by immunoSEQ multiplex PCR; TCRdb keeps only in-frame clonotypes and omits some of them. The sample consists of some 30,000 clones, 94% of them appearing once. The TCR was taken from a woman aged 45-65 years with cholangiocarcinoma. V usage is TRBV27 and J usage is TRBJ2-7; no firm D call. The specimen comprised peripheral blood, sampled from a patient treated with photon-based radiotherapy. The CDR3 DNA follows: TGTGCCAGCAGTGTGGGGTCCCGCTACGAGCAGTACTTC. As protein: CASSVGSRYEQYF.